A selection of T cell receptor beta chains follows, all from one sample in a study of OX40 agonist ivuxolimab in advanced cancers. Sequenced by immunoSEQ multiplex PCR; TCRdb stores in-frame clones only, minus some. The profile shows 100,000 or so clones, around 87% of them singletons. Sequenced here: CD4+ or CD8+ T cells sorted from blood, sampled in a trial of the OX40 agonist ivuxolimab. Every receptor here comes from an adult with an advanced solid tumor such as melanoma, head and neck, liver or kidney cancer. CDR3s include the opening cysteine and the closing phenylalanine or tryptophan. For some rows the clone size is stated as once, few or many, or as a class when expanded; others skip it.

clone_size v_call cdr3_aa
. TRBV11-2 CASSLDLGRSNYGYTF
. TRBV7-9 CASSTQGQGSGYTF
. TRBV7-2 CASSLALPGGDGYTF
. TRBV14 CASSQGLAQKTGELFF
. TRBV5-4 CASSSAGAYGYTF
. TRBV7-6 CASSRSGLNTGELFF
. TRBV9 CASSVEGGESYEQYF
. TRBV4-2 CASSQDQGSHEQYF
. TRBV7-2 CASSLDRGKGQPQHF
. TRBV18 CASSSGRLTGGGEKLFF
. TRBV5-1 CASSFPGTGANVLTF
. TRBV9 CASSPHGTFYTDTQYF
. TRBV5-1 CASSTSGQGRAEAFF
once TRBV6-1 CASSALAGGSGELFF
. TRBV19 CASSTPLWTEGNTEAFF
. TRBV5-1 CASSLDVSGRGEKLFF
. TRBV5-4 CASSLALRDSEEKLFF
. TRBV11-2 CASSWTRLRGNEQFF
. TRBV9 CASSSRTGQGPNEQFF
. TRBV15 CATSRDSRQGRVETQYF
. TRBV7-9 CASSLEGRGQETQYF
. TRBV5-1 CASSLAGSGSSYEQYF
. TRBV6-1 CASSEVGGWLGELFF
. TRBV6-1 CASSGSGSQPQHF
. TRBV27 CASSWSIAGVTYEQYF
. TRBV15 CATSRDWGARGEETQYF